The next 22 T cell receptor beta chains were all read from a single sample in a study of Ad26.COV2.S vaccination and SARS-CoV-2 variants. TCRdb's copy holds only in-frame clones and misses some; the assay was immunoSEQ multiplex PCR. There are about 350,000 clones in the sample; about nine tenths occur only once, and 6.4% lies in the top ten. Treatment of the sample: around 19 received Ad26.COV2.S at low or high dose, single or two shots; roughly five received placebo; per-sample allocation not given. Sampling occurred on day 63 after the first vaccine or placebo injection. Material: peripheral blood, obtained in a trial of Ad26.COV2.S vaccine versus placebo. These receptors were obtained from a person aged 18-65 years who received the Ad26.COV2.S COVID-19 vaccine or a placebo.

The chain is built from TRBV9 and TRBJ1-5; no reliable D call. Germline V CDR1 and CDR2: SGDLS, YYNGEE. The CDR3 loop spans 15 amino acids. V gave up 2 bases and J gave up 3 bases, with 12 bases separating them. DNA for the CDR3: TGTGCCAGCAGCGTCGGCGCCGATCCCAATCAGCCCCAGCATTTT. Translation gives CASSVGADPNQPQHF.

This clone appeared a single time. V usage is TRBV4-3 and J usage is TRBJ2-1, with 11 bases fitting TRBD2. V shed 3 bases, J shed 7 bases, and the junction held 5 bases outside the gene matches. This CDR3 comprises 15 residues. Germline V gene sequence: CDR1 LGHNA, CDR2 YSLEER. The CDR3 region has the DNA TGCGCCAGCAGCCAGGCTAGCGGGGGGTGGAATGAGCAGTTCTTC. Translation gives CASSQASGGWNEQFF.

The V gene is TRBV7-2, the J gene TRBJ2-2; D is unresolved. The V end was cut by 5 bases, the J end by 6 bases, with 7 bases between. From germline, CDR1 is SGHTA and CDR2 FQGNSA. The CDR3 covers 12 residues. The CDR3 is CASSHTSGELFF. As DNA, the CDR3 is TGTGCCAGCAGCCATACATCCGGGGAGCTGTTTTTT.

The gene calls are TRBV18 and TRBJ1-1, with TRBD1 as a possible D gene (6 bases). Trimming removed 8 bases from V and 0 bases from J, with 10 bases in between. The germline CDR1 and CDR2 sequences are KGHSH and LQKENI. The CDR3 is 13 residues long. CDR3 nucleotides: TGTGCCAGCCAGGGACAAATGAACACTGAAGCTTTCTTT. Translating gives CASQGQMNTEAFF.

The rearrangement joins TRBV11-2 to TRBJ2-2; possibly TRBD2 for D (5 bases). Deletions cut 2 bases from V and 6 bases from J, with 16 bases between. Germline V gene sequence: CDR1 SGHAT, CDR2 FQNNGV. The CDR3 length is 16 residues. This chain's CDR3 is CASSLSPLLVAGELFF. Here the CDR3 DNA reads TGTGCCAGCAGCTTATCCCCCCTACTAGTGGCCGGGGAGCTGTTTTTT. Full variable domain (rest looked up from reference TRBV11-2 and TRBJ2-2): EAGVAQSPRYKIIEKRQSVAFWCNPISGHATLYWYQQILGQGPKLLIQFQNNGVVDDSQLPKDRFSAERLKGVDSTLKIQPAKLEDSAVYLCASSLSPLLVAGELFFGEGSRLTVL.

This chain connects TRBV7-3 to TRBJ1-1, with 10 bases matching TRBD1. CDR1 is SGHTA and CDR2 is FQGTGA in the germline V gene. Trimming removed 0 bases from V and 10 bases from J; junction bases left unmatched: 2. The CDR3 loop spans 13 amino acids. The CDR3: CASSLTDRGRAFF. CDR3 bases: TGTGCCAGCAGCTTAACGGACAGGGGGAGAGCTTTCTTT.

The CDR3 protein is CASSLGSVNQPQHF. CDR3 DNA sequence: TGTGCCAGCAGCTTAGGTTCGGTTAATCAGCCCCAGCATTTT. The chain joins TRBV11-2 to TRBJ1-5; no clear D gene. The V end was cut by 1 base, the J end by 4 bases, with 8 bases between. From germline, CDR1 is SGHAT and CDR2 FQNNGV. The CDR3 spans 14 residues.

The chain couples TRBV10-3 to TRBJ2-1; D remains unclear. V lost 0 bases to trimming and J lost 2 bases, with 11 bases between them. Germline V gene sequence: CDR1 ENHRY, CDR2 SYGVKD. The CDR3 spans 16 residues. The CDR3 DNA is TGTGCCATCAGTGAGTCTTCGGCGGATGCCTACAATGAGCAGTTCTTC. Its translation is CAISESSADAYNEQFF.

The chain links TRBV18 to TRBJ1-6; D is undetermined. V was cut by 0 bases and J by 12 bases, with 18 bases left in between. The CDR3 totals 16 residues. The V gene's germline CDR1 is KGHSH and CDR2 LQKENI. CDR3 residues: CASSPPGNTPKRPLHF. The CDR3 nucleotides read TGTGCCAGCTCACCACCAGGGAATACGCCAAAGCGACCCCTCCACTTT.

V is TRBV19 and J is TRBJ1-5; D gene unclear. Per germline, CDR1 LNHDA and CDR2 SQIVND (reference sequence). The V gene lost 5 bases and the J gene lost 1 base, with 12 bases spanning the gap. The CDR3 is 15 residues long. The CDR3 protein is CASSWIGRSNQPQHF. CDR3 DNA: TGTGCCAGTAGTTGGATAGGCAGAAGCAATCAGCCCCAGCATTTT.

This chain links TRBV4-3 with TRBJ2-3; 7 nucleotides line up with TRBD2. This CDR3 has 19 residues. The germline CDR1 and CDR2 sequences are LGHNA and YSLEER. The junction had 18 bases not matched to a gene; V was cut back by 0 bases and J by 6 bases. The CDR3 protein is CASSQDLGRGLGRGDTQYF. The CDR3 coding sequence is TGCGCCAGCAGCCAAGATTTGGGACGAGGCCTGGGGAGGGGTGATACGCAGTATTTT.

This clone was detected a few times. The sample contains more than one DNA sequence encoding this CDR3. The V and J genes are TRBV6-6 and TRBJ1-4; D gene uncertain. CDR3 length: 14 residues. The V gene's germline CDR1 is MNHNY and CDR2 SVGAGI (reference sequence). Trimming removed 3 bases from V and 1 base from J, with 6 bases in between. CDR3 amino acids: CASSYRGTNEKLFF. The CDR3 nucleotides read TGTGCCAGCAGTTATCGGGGAACTAATGAAAAACTGTTTTTT.

The rearrangement links TRBV14 to TRBJ2-7; TRBD1 matches at 10 bases. The J segment lost 5 bases and the V segment lost 4 bases, leaving 8 bases of the junction unmatched. This CDR3 has 15 amino acids. Germline-derived CDR1 and CDR2 are SGHDN and FVKESK. CDR3 in DNA: TGTGCCAGCAGCCTGACAGGGGGCAGTCAGAACGAGCAGTACTTC. Translation gives CASSLTGGSQNEQYF.

This clone was picked up one time. The rearrangement joins TRBV15 to TRBJ1-2; D remains unclear. Trimming removed 0 bases at V and 4 bases at J, with 15 bases between. Per germline, CDR1 LNHNV and CDR2 YYDKDF (reference sequence). This CDR3 is built from 16 residues. DNA for the CDR3: TGTGCCACCAGCAGAGATTTTAACCCTCGGAGCTATGGCTACACCTTC. Translating it yields CATSRDFNPRSYGYTF.

The J gene is TRBJ1-3, the V gene TRBV6-5; D is unclear. CDR1 is MNHEY and CDR2 is SVGAGI in the germline V gene. The CDR3 extends over 14 amino acids. With 5 bases removed from V and 8 bases from J, the gap between germline ends came to 16 bases. The CDR3 is CASSRGIRGDTIYF. The CDR3, as DNA: TGTGCCAGCAGTCGAGGGATTCGCGGAGACACCATATATTTT.

The rearrangement uses TRBV5-1 and TRBJ2-7; TRBD2 might be the D (6 bases). CDR1 and CDR2 from the germline V gene are SGHRS and YFSETQ. Deletions cut 0 bases from V and 2 bases from J, with 12 bases between. This CDR3 has 15 residues. CDR3 coding DNA: TGCGCCAGCAGCTTGGCCGGAGGGGCACCCTACGAGCAGTACTTC. This encodes CASSLAGGAPYEQYF.

The rearrangement joins TRBV7-9 to TRBJ1-2; TRBD1 might be the D (5 bases). The germline CDR1 and CDR2 sequences are SEHNR and FQNEAQ (reference sequence). CDR3 length equals 14 residues. V was cut by 0 bases and J by 8 bases, with 13 bases left in between. The CDR3 DNA reads as TGTGCCAGCAGCTTAGCGCAGGGCCCGGCAGGCTACACCTTC. Protein: CASSLAQGPAGYTF.

Written as DNA, the CDR3 is TGTGCCAGCAGCTTAGTAAGCGGGACAGGGGCAACTGAAGCTTTCTTT. Encoded protein: CASSLVSGTGATEAFF. This sequence joins TRBV7-9 and TRBJ1-1, with 10 bases identical to TRBD1. Germline loops: CDR1 SEHNR, CDR2 FQNEAQ (reference sequence). The CDR3 totals 16 residues. After removal of 1 base from V and 5 bases from J, the junction contained 7 bases not matched to a gene.

V and J are TRBV7-2 and TRBJ2-3; TRBD2 agrees at 10 bases. The length of the CDR3 is 14 residues. V was pared by 11 bases and J by 5 bases, with 10 bases of the junction left unmatched. Germline CDR1 is SGHTA and CDR2 is FQGNSA. As DNA, the CDR3 is TGTGCCTCCCGGCTAGCGGGAGTTATAGATACGCAGTATTTT. Translated, it gives CASRLAGVIDTQYF. The entire variable domain, with the rest obtained from reference TRBV7-2 and TRBJ2-3, is as follows: GAGVSQSPSNKVTEKGKDVELRCDPISGHTALYWYRQSLGQGLEFLIYFQGNSAPDKSGLPSDRFSAERTGGSVSTLTIQRTQQEDSAVYLCASRLAGVIDTQYFGPGTRLTVL.

The chain carries TRBV6-5 and TRBJ1-5; a possible D gene is TRBD1 (6 bases). The CDR3 spans 14 residues. The V end was cut by 7 bases, the J end by 9 bases, with 19 bases between. Germline lookup yields CDR1 MNHEY and CDR2 SVGAGI. The CDR3 coding sequence is TGTGCCAGCACCGTCCAACAGGGTTTGGCGCCCCAGCATTTT. Translation: CASTVQQGLAPQHF.

This chain links TRBV6-2 or TRBV6-3 with TRBJ1-5; D ambiguous. The germline CDR1 and CDR2 sequences are MNHEY and SVGEGT. V lost 4 bases and J 1 base, leaving 14 bases between the germline ends. The CDR3 extends over 16 amino acids. The CDR3 reads CASSFLAGWSNQPQHF. The CDR3 DNA reads as TGTGCCAGCAGTTTTTTAGCGGGGTGGAGCAATCAGCCCCAGCATTTT.

The chain joins TRBV7-9 to TRBJ1-2, with 7 bases lining up with TRBD1. The V and J ends lost 4 bases and 3 bases, in that order; junction bases with no gene match: 5. The germline V gene encodes CDR1 SEHNR and CDR2 FQNEAQ (reference sequence). The CDR3 runs 14 residues. The CDR3 region has the DNA TGTGCCAGCAGCTCTTCACAGGGGTACTATGGCTACACCTTC. Translation: CASSSSQGYYGYTF.